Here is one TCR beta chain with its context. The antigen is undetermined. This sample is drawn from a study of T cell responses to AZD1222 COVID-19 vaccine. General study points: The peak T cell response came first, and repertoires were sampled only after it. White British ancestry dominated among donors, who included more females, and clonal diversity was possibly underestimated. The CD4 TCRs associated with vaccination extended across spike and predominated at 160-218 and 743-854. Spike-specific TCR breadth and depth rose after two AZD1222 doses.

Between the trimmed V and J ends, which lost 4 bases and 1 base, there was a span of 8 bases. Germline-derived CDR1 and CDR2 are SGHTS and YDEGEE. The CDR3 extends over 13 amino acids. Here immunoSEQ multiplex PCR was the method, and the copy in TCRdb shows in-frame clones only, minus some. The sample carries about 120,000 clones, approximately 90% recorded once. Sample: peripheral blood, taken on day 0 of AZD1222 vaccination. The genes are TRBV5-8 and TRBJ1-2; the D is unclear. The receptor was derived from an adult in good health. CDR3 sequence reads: CASSKKINYGYTF. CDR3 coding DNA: TGTGCCAGCAGCAAAAAAATTAACTATGGCTACACCTTC.